This T cell receptor beta chain was obtained from a study of blood T cell repertoires in COVID-19. Across the study: Spain, Italy and the United States supplied samples that represented acute and convalescent COVID-19. T cells, B-cell-depleted T cells, or PBMCs supplied cDNA or gDNA.

This CDR3 is 15 amino acids long. The germline CDR1 and CDR2 sequences are SGHTA and FQGTGA. J lost 4 bases, V lost 5 bases, and 8 bases had no gene match. As originally analysed: Nucleated cell number was recorded as an estimate derived from reference gene primer amplification. The table came from immunoSEQ multiplex PCR; TCRdb's copy has only in-frame clones and leaves some out. The V and J calls and clone size are taken from that table; D and trimming were inferred from the DNA. The sample has about 150,000 clones; roughly 84% are singletons. Enrolled during active infection, Seattle patients were then followed longitudinally.

This TCR derives from a man aged 60 to 69 with COVID-19, enrolled during active disease. V and J are TRBV7-3 and TRBJ2-1; 7 bases agree with TRBD2. Specimen: peripheral blood. CDR3: CASSPVAGPYNEQFF. The CDR3, as DNA: TGTGCCAGCAGCCCTGTAGCGGGCCCTTACAATGAGCAGTTCTTC.